The rows below give T cell receptor beta chains drawn from one sample of a study of blood T cells in healthy people across ages. Using its own MiXCR run on the 5' RACE reads, TCRdb lists one record per CDR3 protein. This table holds approximately 680,000 distinct CDR3 sequences, less than 40% found once. Sequenced: blood. The origin of the receptors is a woman older than 75 in good health. Both conserved end residues are part of each CDR3. The order of the fields is clone size, J gene, D gene, V gene, CDR3 DNA, CDR3 protein. The D gene is left open where the match is weak. The size field is filled for only some rows; it gives once, few, many or a size class.

many TRBJ2-7 TRBD1 TRBV6-2/TRBV6-3 TGTGCCAGCAGCTGGACAGGACGAGCCTACGAGCAGTACTTC CASSWTGRAYEQYF
once TRBJ2-5 - TRBV6-5 TGTGCCAGCAGTTATACTGACAAAGAGACCCAGTACTTC CASSYTDKETQYF
many TRBJ2-5 - TRBV4-2 TGTGCCAGCAGCCAAGACTCGAGACAGAAAGAGACCCAGTACTTC CASSQDSRQKETQYF
- TRBJ1-4 - TRBV21-1 TGTGCCAGCAGCAAAGCGCAGAAAGGACAGAGAGATAATGAAAAACTGTTTTTT CASSKAQKGQRDNEKLFF
- TRBJ2-3 TRBD1 TRBV12-3/TRBV12-4 TGTGCCAGCAGCCTGACAGGGGACAGAGCAGATGCGCAGTATTTT CASSLTGDRADAQYF
many TRBJ1-1 - TRBV4-2 TGTGCCAGCAGCCAAGAGGCGGGGCGGAGAGAGCAAGCTTTCTTT CASSQEAGRREQAFF
- TRBJ2-6 TRBD1 TRBV25-1 TGTGCCAGCAGCCACGGGACAGGGGCCCTCTCTGGGGCCAACGTCCCGACTTTC CASSHGTGALSGANVPTF
many TRBJ2-3 - TRBV6-6 TGTGCCAGCAGCAGGCCGCGAAATACGCAGTATTTT CASSRPRNTQYF
- TRBJ2-5 TRBD2 TRBV5-1 TGCGCCAGCAGCCCGAGGCGGGAGGCGTTAGAGACCCAGTACTTC CASSPRREALETQYF
few TRBJ2-2 TRBD1 TRBV14 TGTGCCAGCAGCCATCTCGCTACAGGGGGCTCGTACACCGGGGAGCTGTTTTTT CASSHLATGGSYTGELFF
- TRBJ1-3 - TRBV27 TGTGCCAGCAGTACGCTGTCCTCTGGAAACACCATATATTTT CASSTLSSGNTIYF